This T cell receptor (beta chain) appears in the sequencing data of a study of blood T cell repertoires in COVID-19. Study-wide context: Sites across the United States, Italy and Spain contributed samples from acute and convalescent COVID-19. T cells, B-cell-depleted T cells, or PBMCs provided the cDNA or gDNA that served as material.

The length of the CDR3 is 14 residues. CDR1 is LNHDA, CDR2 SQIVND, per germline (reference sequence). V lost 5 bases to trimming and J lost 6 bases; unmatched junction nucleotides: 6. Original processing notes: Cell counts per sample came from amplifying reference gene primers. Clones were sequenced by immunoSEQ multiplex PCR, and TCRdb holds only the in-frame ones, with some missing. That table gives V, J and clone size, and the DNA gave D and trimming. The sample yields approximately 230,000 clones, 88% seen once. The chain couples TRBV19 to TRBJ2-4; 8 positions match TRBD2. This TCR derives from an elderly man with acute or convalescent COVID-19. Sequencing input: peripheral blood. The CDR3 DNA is TGTGCCAGTAGTCCCCGGGGGGGGAGAAACATTCAGTACTTC. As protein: CASSPRGGRNIQYF.